These T cell receptor beta chains were read from a single sample in a study of shared clonotypes between healthy human individuals. Profiled with immunoSEQ multiplex PCR; TCRdb holds only in-frame clones, not every one. The table has hundreds of thousands of clones, 95% to 96% seen once. Sample: naive CD8+ T cells sorted from blood. Source of these receptors: a woman in her thirties in good health. Both conserved end residues are part of each CDR3. The order of the fields is D gene, clone size, V gene, J gene, CDR3 DNA, CDR3 protein. The D gene is left open where the match is weak. Clone size is not always given. Where it is, it says once, few, many or a class for expanded clones.

TRBD2	-	TRBV4-1	TRBJ2-1	TGCGCCAGCAGCCGACTAGCGGGGAGATACAATGAGCAGTTCTTC	CASSRLAGRYNEQFF
-	-	TRBV11-2	TRBJ2-7	TGTGCCAGCAGCCCGGGGCCCCGCCAACCCTCCGAGCAGTACTTC	CASSPGPRQPSEQYF
TRBD1	-	TRBV5-4	TRBJ1-1	TGTGCCAGCAGAAAACAGGGGGCGGGTGGGGGCACTGAAGCTTTCTTT	CASRKQGAGGGTEAFF
TRBD1	-	TRBV7-7	TRBJ2-1	TGTGCCAGCAGCGCCCGGACAGGGACCGATGAGCAGTTCTTC	CASSARTGTDEQFF
-	-	TRBV5-6	TRBJ1-1	TGTGCCAGCAGCCCCCGAGGGACTTCTGGTGCTTTCTTT	CASSPRGTSGAFF
TRBD2	once	TRBV2	TRBJ2-2	TGTGCCAGCAGTGAAAGGCTAGCGGGAGCGAACACCGGGGAGCTGTTTTTT	CASSERLAGANTGELFF
-	-	TRBV27	TRBJ2-7	TGTGCCAGCAGTTTAAGTGCGGGGGACAGAGAATACGAGCAGTACTTC	CASSLSAGDREYEQYF
-	-	TRBV28	TRBJ2-5	TGTGCCACCAGGCCTAGTAGGGCCCAAGAGACCCAGTACTTC	CATRPSRAQETQYF
-	-	TRBV9	TRBJ1-1	TGTGCCAGCAGCAAGCGTAGGTTGGGAGGTCAAGCTTTCTTT	CASSKRRLGGQAFF
-	-	TRBV7-8	TRBJ2-7	TGTGCCAGCAGTCCGGGACGAGTCATCGGCGAGCAGTACTTC	CASSPGRVIGEQYF
-	-	TRBV9	TRBJ2-3	TGTGCCAGCAGCGTAGGGGATACCACAGATACGCAGTATTTT	CASSVGDTTDTQYF
-	-	TRBV6-5	TRBJ2-2	TGTGCCACTGGGGGCGGGGGTATGAACACCGGGGAGCTGTTTTTT	CATGGGGMNTGELFF
-	-	TRBV19	TRBJ2-7	TGTGCCAGTAGTATAGCCCAGGGGGGATTCGACGAGCAGTACTTC	CASSIAQGGFDEQYF
-	once	TRBV7-7	TRBJ1-2	TGTGCCAGCAGCAATCCGGGAAGGGAGTGCTACACCTTC	CASSNPGRECYTF
TRBD1	-	TRBV7-9	TRBJ1-2	TGTGCCAGCAGCCCGGGACAGGGCTTTGGGCTTCGCACCTTC	CASSPGQGFGLRTF
-	-	TRBV5-5	TRBJ1-5	TGTGCCAGCTCCTATAGGGCGGAGATTCAGCCCCAGCATTTT	CASSYRAEIQPQHF
TRBD1	-	TRBV27	TRBJ2-7	TGTGCCAGCAGTTCCTCCGACAGGGGGCTCCACGAGCAGTACTTC	CASSSSDRGLHEQYF
-	-	TRBV28	TRBJ1-2	TGTGCCAGCAGTGTACTTGAATTCTATGGCTACACCTTC	CASSVLEFYGYTF